This TCR beta chain was documented in a study of control samples from healthy donors and cancer patients. Repertoires were generated with immunoSEQ multiplex PCR, while TCRdb's copy carries only in-frame clones and drops some. The sample lists about 110,000 clones, roughly 80% occurring once. The specimen was blood. The receptor's source is a woman aged 45 to 65 in good health.

Here the CDR3 reads CASSVAVNSPLHF. DNA of the CDR3: TGTGCCAGCAGCGTAGCTGTCAATTCACCCCTCCACTTT. The chain couples TRBV9 to TRBJ1-6; no clear D gene. CDR1 SGDLS and CDR2 YYNGEE come from the germline V gene. This CDR3 has 13 residues. Trimming took 0 bases from V and 7 from J, leaving 5 bases between them.